This T cell receptor beta chain was captured by sequencing in a study of T cell responses to AZD1222 COVID-19 vaccine. Study-wide results and caveats: Baseline serostatus was positive in only five to seven AZD1222 recipients. The donors showed a predominance of white British ancestry and of females, with possible underestimation of clonal diversity. Spike-specific TCRs gained breadth and depth after people received two AZD1222 doses. Spike was spanned by vaccine-associated CD4 TCRs, which were dominant at 160-218 and 743-854.

This clone came up once. Its antigen is undetermined. Some clones are missing from TCRdb's copy, which holds only in-frame ones; the method was immunoSEQ multiplex PCR. The table includes 130,000 to 150,000 clones, around 90% detected once. The V gene lost 1 base and the J gene lost 3 bases, with 6 bases spanning the gap. This CDR3 has 13 amino acids. In germline, CDR1 is SGHTA, CDR2 FQGTGA. V usage is TRBV7-3 and J usage is TRBJ1-2; D remains unclear. The receptor comes from an adult in good health. The sample consisted of peripheral blood, taken on day 0 of MenACWY control vaccination. The CDR3 protein is CASSLRHDYGYTF. CDR3 nucleotide sequence: TGTGCCAGCAGCTTAAGACACGACTATGGCTACACCTTC.